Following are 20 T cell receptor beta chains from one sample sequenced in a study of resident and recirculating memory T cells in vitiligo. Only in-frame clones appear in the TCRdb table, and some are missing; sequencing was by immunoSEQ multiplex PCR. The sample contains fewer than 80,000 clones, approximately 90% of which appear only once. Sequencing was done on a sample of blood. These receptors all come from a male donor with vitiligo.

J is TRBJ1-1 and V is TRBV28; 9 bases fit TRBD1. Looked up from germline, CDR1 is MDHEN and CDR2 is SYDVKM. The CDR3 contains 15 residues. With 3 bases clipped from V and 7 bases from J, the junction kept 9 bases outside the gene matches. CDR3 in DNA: TGTGCCAGCAGTTTCGGGGGGACAGGGCTGAATGAAGCTTTCTTT. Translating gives CASSFGGTGLNEAFF.

The CDR3 sequence is CASSEDAGRLDTEAFF. Written as DNA, the CDR3 is TGTGCCAGCAGTGAAGACGCGGGGAGGCTGGACACTGAAGCTTTCTTT. The V gene is TRBV2, the J gene TRBJ1-1; D uncertain. The CDR3 totals 16 residues. Germline V CDR1 and CDR2: SNHLY, FYNNEI. V was pared by 1 base and J by 3 bases, with 15 bases between.

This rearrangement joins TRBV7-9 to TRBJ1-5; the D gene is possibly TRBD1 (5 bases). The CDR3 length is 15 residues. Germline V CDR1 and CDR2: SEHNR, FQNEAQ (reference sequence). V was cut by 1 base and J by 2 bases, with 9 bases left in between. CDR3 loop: CASSLEAGRNQPQHF. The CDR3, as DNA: TGTGCCAGCAGCTTAGAAGCAGGGCGCAATCAGCCCCAGCATTTT.

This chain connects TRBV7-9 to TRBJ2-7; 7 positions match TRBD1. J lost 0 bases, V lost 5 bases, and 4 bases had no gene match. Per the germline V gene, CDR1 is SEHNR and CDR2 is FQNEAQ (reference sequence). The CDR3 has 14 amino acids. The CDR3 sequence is CASSPGQNSYEQYF. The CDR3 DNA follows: TGTGCCAGCAGCCCGGGACAGAACTCCTACGAGCAGTACTTC.

The CDR3 DNA is TGTGCCAGCAGCTTAAGGACAGTAAATGGCTACACCTTC. It specifies CASSLRTVNGYTF. V usage is TRBV7-9 and J usage is TRBJ1-2; D may be TRBD1 (6 bases). This CDR3 spans 13 amino acids. The ends were cut back, 2 bases at V and 6 bases at J, with 10 bases in the middle. CDR1 is SEHNR and CDR2 is FQNEAQ in the germline V gene (reference sequence).

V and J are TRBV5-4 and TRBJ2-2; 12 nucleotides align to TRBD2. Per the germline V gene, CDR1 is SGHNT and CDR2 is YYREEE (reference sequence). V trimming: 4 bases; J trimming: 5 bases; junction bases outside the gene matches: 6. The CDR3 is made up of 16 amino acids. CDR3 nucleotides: TGTGCCAGCAGCCTACCTAGCGGGGGGGCGACCGGGGAGCTGTTTTTT. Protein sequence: CASSLPSGGATGELFF.

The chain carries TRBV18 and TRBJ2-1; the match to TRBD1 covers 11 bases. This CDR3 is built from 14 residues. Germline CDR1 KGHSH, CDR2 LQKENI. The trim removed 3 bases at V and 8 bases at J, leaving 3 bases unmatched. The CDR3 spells CASSPGQGVDEQFF. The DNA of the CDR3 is TGTGCCAGCTCACCGGGACAGGGGGTCGATGAGCAGTTCTTC.

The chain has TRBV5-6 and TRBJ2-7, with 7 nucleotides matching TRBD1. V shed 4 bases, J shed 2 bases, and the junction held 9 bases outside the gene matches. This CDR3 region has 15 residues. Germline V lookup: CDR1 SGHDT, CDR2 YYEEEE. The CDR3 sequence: CASSVETGNPYEQYF. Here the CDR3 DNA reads TGTGCCAGCAGCGTTGAGACAGGGAACCCCTACGAGCAGTACTTC.

CDR3 residues: CASSRTSGSSYNEQFF. The CDR3 DNA sequence: TGCGCCAGCAGCCGGACTAGCGGAAGCTCCTACAATGAGCAGTTCTTC. This chain links TRBV4-3 with TRBJ2-1; TRBD2 matches 10 bases. The CDR3 runs 16 residues. After removal of 4 bases from V and 0 bases from J, the junction contained 3 bases not matched to a gene. Germline V gene lookup returns CDR1 LGHNA and CDR2 YSLEER.

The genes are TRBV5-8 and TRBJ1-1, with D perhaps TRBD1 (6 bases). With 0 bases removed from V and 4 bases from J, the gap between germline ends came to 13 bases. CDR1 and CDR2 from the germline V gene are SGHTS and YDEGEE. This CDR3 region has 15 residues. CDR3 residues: CASSLVAGAGTEAFF. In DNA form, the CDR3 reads TGTGCCAGCAGCTTGGTAGCGGGGGCGGGCACTGAAGCTTTCTTT.

Here the CDR3 reads CAFSVEEPANSPLHF. CDR3 DNA: TGTGCATTCTCGGTGGAGGAACCGGCTAATTCACCCCTCCACTTT. The chain uses TRBV2 and TRBJ1-6; no definite D call. Germline V gene lookup returns CDR1 SNHLY and CDR2 FYNNEI. This CDR3 spans 15 amino acids.

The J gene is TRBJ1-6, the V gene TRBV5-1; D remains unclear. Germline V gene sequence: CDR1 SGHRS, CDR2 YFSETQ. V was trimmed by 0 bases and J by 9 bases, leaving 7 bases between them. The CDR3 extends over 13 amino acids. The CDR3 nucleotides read TGCGCCAGCAGCTTGGGAGGGCCTTCACCCCTCCACTTT. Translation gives CASSLGGPSPLHF.

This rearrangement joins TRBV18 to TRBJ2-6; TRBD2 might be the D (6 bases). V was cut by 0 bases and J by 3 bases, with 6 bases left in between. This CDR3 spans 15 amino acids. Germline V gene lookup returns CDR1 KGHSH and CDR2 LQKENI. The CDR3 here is CASSPPGGGANVLTF. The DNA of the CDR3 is TGTGCCAGCTCACCACCGGGGGGTGGGGCCAACGTCCTGACTTTC.

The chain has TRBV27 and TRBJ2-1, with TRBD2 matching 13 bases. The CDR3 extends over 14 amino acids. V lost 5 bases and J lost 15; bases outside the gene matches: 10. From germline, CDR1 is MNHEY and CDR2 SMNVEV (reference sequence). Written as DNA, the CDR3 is TGTGCCAGCAGTCGACTAGCGGGGGGTCGGAATTGGTTCTTC. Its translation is CASSRLAGGRNWFF.

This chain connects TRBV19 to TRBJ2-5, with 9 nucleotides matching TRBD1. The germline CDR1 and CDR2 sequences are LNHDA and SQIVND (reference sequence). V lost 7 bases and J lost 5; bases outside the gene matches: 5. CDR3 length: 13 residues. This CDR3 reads CASIGTGTETQYF. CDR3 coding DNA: TGTGCCAGTATAGGGACAGGGACCGAGACCCAGTACTTC.

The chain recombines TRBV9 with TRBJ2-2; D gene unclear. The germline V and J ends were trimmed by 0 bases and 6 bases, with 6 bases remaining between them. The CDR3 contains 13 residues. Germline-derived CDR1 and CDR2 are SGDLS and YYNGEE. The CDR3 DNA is TGTGCCAGCAGCGTAGTCCAGTCCGGGGAGCTGTTTTTT. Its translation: CASSVVQSGELFF.

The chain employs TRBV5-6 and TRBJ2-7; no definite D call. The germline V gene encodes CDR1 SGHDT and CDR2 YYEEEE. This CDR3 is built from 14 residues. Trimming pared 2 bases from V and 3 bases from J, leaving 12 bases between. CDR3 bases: TGTGCCAGCAGCTTTCAAACAGCAGGCTACGAGCAGTACTTC. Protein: CASSFQTAGYEQYF.

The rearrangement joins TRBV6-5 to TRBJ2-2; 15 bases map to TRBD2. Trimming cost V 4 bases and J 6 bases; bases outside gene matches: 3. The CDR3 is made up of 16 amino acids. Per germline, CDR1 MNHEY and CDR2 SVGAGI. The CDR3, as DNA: TGTGCCAGCAGTTTCGGACTAGCGGGGGGGCCCGGGGAGCTGTTTTTT. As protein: CASSFGLAGGPGELFF.

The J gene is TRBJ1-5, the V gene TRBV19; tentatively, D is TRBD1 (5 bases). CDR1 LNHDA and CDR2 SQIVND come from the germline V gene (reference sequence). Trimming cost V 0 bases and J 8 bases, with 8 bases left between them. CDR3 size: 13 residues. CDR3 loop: CASSIDQGEPQHF. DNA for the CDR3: TGTGCCAGTAGTATAGATCAGGGCGAGCCCCAGCATTTT.

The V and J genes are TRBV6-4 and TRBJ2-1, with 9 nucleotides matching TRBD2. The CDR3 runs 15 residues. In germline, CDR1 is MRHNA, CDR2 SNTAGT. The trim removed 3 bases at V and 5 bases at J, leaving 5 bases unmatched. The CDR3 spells CASSEGLAGNNEQFF. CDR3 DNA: TGTGCCAGCAGTGAGGGTCTAGCGGGGAACAATGAGCAGTTCTTC.